This TCR beta chain was sequenced during a study of shared T cell receptors in the human thymus (dated by TCRdb to 2020 to 2022). For the study in its entirety: The study examined how the human thymus generates shared, self-reactive T-cell receptor alpha chains.

Trimming accounts for 2 bases at V and 0 bases at J, while the number of junction bases matched to no gene is 16. The germline V gene (reference sequence) gives CDR1 as GTSNPN and CDR2 as SVGIG. From its cysteine to its phenylalanine, the CDR3 spans 19 amino acids. The retained sequence is limited to the CDR3, 57 bases, with the frame set at the first base. As for this clone: Its antigen remains undetermined. One base away there is no much larger clone; base qualities are not given.

Receptors were amplified or captured by the immunoSEQ multiplex PCR assay. TCRdb obtained this table from immuneACCESS and retained in-frame rearrangements with V and J assigned. These tables miss some clones; where compared with another copy, unresolved V genes account for less than half of the shortfall, and the remainder is unexplained. The sample table records over 650,000 clones; 80% to 90% of these occur just once. Over 0.008% of the sample belongs to the ten largest clones. This sample also belongs to another study, concerning human thymus T cells. Looking at the second paper: The donors were immunologically healthy infants in Finland who had open corrective cardiac surgery for congenital heart defects. The thymus tissue came from surgical resects taken out during corrective cardiac surgery. Usage of V and J gene segments appeared to be biased in both the thymic and the peripheral blood repertoires. Highly overlapping thymic TCR repertoires among unrelated individuals were reported in the related research. The study characterized TCR alpha and beta repertoires from roughly eight infant thymus samples and a few related peripheral blood samples. Donor ages ranging from roughly 6 to 244 days were recorded, and several male and two female infants were included in the cohort. After being mechanically released from the tissue, thymocytes were kept at -70 degrees C in pellets of about 8.5-34 million cells. Genomic DNA was extracted from frozen cell pellets with a QIAsymphony instrument. TCRB and TCRAD loci were amplified from a standardized quantity of quality-controlled genomic DNA using the immunoSEQ multiplex PCR assay. Amplicons spanned the V(D)J region at a length sufficient to cover the CDR3 and identify V and J genes. Amplicon sequencing was performed on an Illumina platform through the commercial immunoSEQ service. Primer bias and sequencing errors were corrected as previously described, and TCRAD and TCRB definitions were based on the IMGT database. The repertoires were analysed using immunoSEQ Analyzer 3.0 and VDJTools for basic statistics, V/J segment usage, diversity estimates, rarefaction and pairwise overlap. Diversity was estimated using the Chao1, ChaoE, Efron-Thisted, Shannon and inverse Simpson indices, and was also estimated on datasets down-sampled to the size of the smallest sample. Repertoire overlap was assessed by strict matching of CDR3 nucleotide sequence, V gene and J gene, and clustering was done by Jaccard-based multidimensional scaling. Thymus samples yielded on average roughly 810,000 unique TCRB clonotypes, compared with around 79,000 from blood samples.

The TCR comes from a boy younger than two with a congenital heart defect. Donor details come from another sample of the same person, matched by shared clones. Sequenced input: thymocytes. The chain employs TRBV30 and TRBJ1-5, and 7 junctional nucleotides match TRBD1. The CDR3 region has the sequence CAWSLGLGDREHSNQPQHF. In nucleotides, the sequence is TGTGCCTGGAGTTTAGGTTTAGGGGACAGAGAACATAGCAATCAGCCCCAGCATTTT.